This is a list of T cell receptor beta chains from one sample in a study of regulatory T cells in long-lasting Graves disease. TCRdb re-called the multiplex PCR reads through MiXCR, storing one row per CDR3 protein. The sample carries approximately 470,000 distinct CDR3 sequences, 15% to 20% recorded once. These records were also assigned to another study, of T cells in Graves' hyperthyroidism and ophthalmopathy.

The source material was peripheral blood mononuclear cells (PBMCs), sampled at new diagnosis, from a patient treated with antithyroid drugs. These receptors were collected from a middle-aged man with Graves disease. CDR3s include the opening cysteine and the closing phenylalanine or tryptophan. Fields, in order: clone size, CDR3 length, V gene, J gene, D gene, CDR3 DNA, CDR3 protein. D genes are given only for firm matches. Clone size is shown for a subset of rows, as once, few, many or a class of expanded clone.

size: many
length: 17
V: TRBV3-1
J: TRBJ2-2
D: TRBD2
DNA: TGTGCCAGCAGCCAACGTTCCAGCGGGAGTGCTGGTGGGGAGCTGTTTTTT
CDR3: CASSQRSSGSAGGELFF

size: many
length: 13
V: TRBV20-1
J: TRBJ1-5
D: .
DNA: TGCAGTGCTAGTGGCGGGGGGCGGCAGCCCCAGCATTTT
CDR3: CSASGGGRQPQHF

size: many
length: 19
V: TRBV11-2
J: TRBJ2-1
D: TRBD2
DNA: TGTGCCAGCAGCTTAGGTCTAGCGGGAGGGCCCCGAGAAAACAATGAGCAGTTCTTC
CDR3: CASSLGLAGGPRENNEQFF

size: .
length: 16
V: TRBV28
J: TRBJ2-4
D: .
DNA: TGTGCCAGCACCGGGGCGCTTAGGAGAGCCAAAAACATTCAGTACTTC
CDR3: CASTGALRRAKNIQYF

size: few
length: 11
V: TRBV28
J: TRBJ2-7
D: .
DNA: TGTGCCAGCTATAGTGGAGCCGAGCAGTACTTC
CDR3: CASYSGAEQYF

size: .
length: 13
V: TRBV7-9
J: TRBJ2-3
D: .
DNA: TGTGCCAGCAGCAACCGACTGGGAGATACGCAGTATTTT
CDR3: CASSNRLGDTQYF

size: many
length: 18
V: TRBV20-1
J: TRBJ2-1
D: TRBD2
DNA: TGCAGTGCTAGGCCCCCTACTTTACTAGCGGGAGTGTGGGATGAGCAGTTCTTC
CDR3: CSARPPTLLAGVWDEQFF

size: .
length: 13
V: TRBV29-1
J: TRBJ2-1
D: TRBD2
DNA: TGCAGCGCGCGGGAGGGCCGGTTGGGTGAGCAGTTCTTC
CDR3: CSAREGRLGEQFF

size: many
length: 12
V: TRBV28
J: TRBJ1-2
D: TRBD1
DNA: TGTGCCAGCAGAGGGACAGTATATGGCTACACCTTC
CDR3: CASRGTVYGYTF

size: many
length: 16
V: TRBV5-1
J: TRBJ2-3
D: TRBD2
DNA: TGCGCCAGCAGCTTCGGACTAGCGGGACCTCTGGATACGCAGTATTTT
CDR3: CASSFGLAGPLDTQYF

size: many
length: 15
V: TRBV30
J: TRBJ2-5
D: TRBD2
DNA: TGTGCCTGGAGGCGCGGGGTTGCGGGAGGTGAGACCCAGTACTTC
CDR3: CAWRRGVAGGETQYF

size: few
length: 11
V: TRBV20-1
J: TRBJ2-7
D: .
DNA: TGCAGTGCTAGAGGCTCCGAGGAGCAGTACTTC
CDR3: CSARGSEEQYF

size: many
length: 16
V: TRBV11-2
J: TRBJ2-1
D: .
DNA: TGTGCCAGCAGCTTAGATCGGGCATCCCTCTACAATGAGCAGTTCTTC
CDR3: CASSLDRASLYNEQFF

size: many
length: 13
V: TRBV27
J: TRBJ2-3
D: .
DNA: TGTGCCAGCAGCCGCCTAGGGATCGGTACGCAGTATTTT
CDR3: CASSRLGIGTQYF

size: many
length: 12
V: TRBV28
J: TRBJ2-1
D: .
DNA: TGTGCCAGCAGTCCCCCTCCAGGGCGGCAGTTCTTC
CDR3: CASSPPPGRQFF

size: many
length: 14
V: TRBV5-1
J: TRBJ2-7
D: TRBD1
DNA: TGCGCCAGCAGCTTGGGGGGACAGACCTACGAGCAGTACTTC
CDR3: CASSLGGQTYEQYF

size: .
length: 12
V: TRBV9
J: TRBJ2-5
D: .
DNA: TGTGCCAGCAGCACCCGGGGGGCAACCCAGTACTTC
CDR3: CASSTRGATQYF

size: .
length: 15
V: TRBV20-1
J: TRBJ2-4
D: TRBD2
DNA: TGCAGTGCTAGGGGAGTAGCGGGAGGGTTCGACATTCAGTACTTC
CDR3: CSARGVAGGFDIQYF

size: many
length: 13
V: TRBV28
J: TRBJ2-5
D: TRBD2
DNA: TGTGCCAGCCATGGACTAGCATTGGAGACCCAGTACTTC
CDR3: CASHGLALETQYF

size: many
length: 15
V: TRBV6-5
J: TRBJ2-7
D: .
DNA: TGTGCCAGCAGTTTTGGACACTGGTCCTCCTACGAGCAGTACTTC
CDR3: CASSFGHWSSYEQYF

size: many
length: 11
V: TRBV30
J: TRBJ2-1
D: .
DNA: TGTGCCTGGAGGGACGTCCATGAGCAGTTCTTC
CDR3: CAWRDVHEQFF

size: many
length: 17
V: TRBV27
J: TRBJ2-3
D: TRBD1
DNA: TGTGCCAGCAGGGGCAGGGGGCGCGGGACTAGCACAGATACGCAGTATTTT
CDR3: CASRGRGRGTSTDTQYF

size: many
length: 14
V: TRBV3-1
J: TRBJ1-1
D: .
DNA: TGTGCCAGCAGCTCTTACAGGGAAAACACTGAAGCTTTCTTT
CDR3: CASSSYRENTEAFF

size: .
length: 15
V: TRBV5-1
J: TRBJ1-6
D: TRBD1
DNA: TGCGCCAGCAGCTCGGGACAGGGGGCGAATTCACCCCTCCACTTT
CDR3: CASSSGQGANSPLHF

size: many
length: 17
V: TRBV28
J: TRBJ2-2
D: .
DNA: TGTGCCAGCAGTTTATACGAGGGTCATATGGGCACCGGGGAGCTGTTTTTT
CDR3: CASSLYEGHMGTGELFF

size: few
length: 12
V: TRBV28
J: TRBJ1-5
D: TRBD1
DNA: TGTGCCAGCAGTCCGACAGGGGACTCCCAGCATTTT
CDR3: CASSPTGDSQHF

size: .
length: 12
V: TRBV29-1
J: TRBJ2-1
D: TRBD2
DNA: TGCAGCGTCCAGCGGGAGGGCCTTGAGCAGTTCTTC
CDR3: CSVQREGLEQFF

size: few
length: 16
V: TRBV6-5
J: TRBJ2-7
D: TRBD2
DNA: TGTGCCAGCAGTTCCCCGGGACTAGCGGGAGCAGGGGAGCAGTACTTC
CDR3: CASSSPGLAGAGEQYF

size: .
length: 12
V: TRBV24-1
J: TRBJ2-5
D: TRBD1
DNA: TGTGCCACCAAGGGACAGCAAGAGACCCAGTACTTC
CDR3: CATKGQQETQYF

size: many
length: 15
V: TRBV7-2
J: TRBJ2-3
D: .
DNA: TGTGCCAGCAGCTTAATAGGGTGGCCCACAGATACGCAGTATTTT
CDR3: CASSLIGWPTDTQYF

size: .
length: 16
V: TRBV24-1
J: TRBJ2-1
D: TRBD2
DNA: TGTGCCACCAGCCCGACTAGCGGGAGGGAGGGATATGAGCAGTTCTTC
CDR3: CATSPTSGREGYEQFF

size: .
length: 14
V: TRBV20-1
J: TRBJ1-6
D: .
DNA: TGCAGTGCCAGGTCCCCGGACGACTCCCCGCCCCTCCACTTT
CDR3: CSARSPDDSPPLHF

size: many
length: 13
V: TRBV7-9
J: TRBJ2-1
D: .
DNA: TGTGCCAGCAGCTTACAGGACTACAATGAGCAGTTCTTC
CDR3: CASSLQDYNEQFF

size: many
length: 12
V: TRBV3-1
J: TRBJ2-1
D: .
DNA: TGTGCCAGCAGCCATCTGGGGGATGAGCAGTTCTTC
CDR3: CASSHLGDEQFF

size: many
length: 15
V: TRBV2
J: TRBJ2-3
D: .
DNA: TGTGCCAGCAGTCTTGACAGGAGATACACAGATACGCAGTATTTT
CDR3: CASSLDRRYTDTQYF

size: .
length: 16
V: TRBV24-1
J: TRBJ2-1
D: TRBD2
DNA: TGTGCCACCAGTGACCCTAGCGGGAGGTCTTACAATGAGCAGTTCTTC
CDR3: CATSDPSGRSYNEQFF

size: .
length: 17
V: TRBV5-4
J: TRBJ2-4
D: TRBD2
DNA: TGTGCCAGCAGCTCCCGGACTAGCGGGAGTGGCAAAAACATTCAGTACTTC
CDR3: CASSSRTSGSGKNIQYF

size: .
length: 17
V: TRBV19
J: TRBJ1-2
D: .
DNA: TGTGCCAGTAGTAACGCCTTGTACAGGGAAGCTGACTATGGCTACACCTTC
CDR3: CASSNALYREADYGYTF

size: .
length: 12
V: TRBV7-9
J: TRBJ2-1
D: .
DNA: TGTGCCAGCGGCTTACGGGTGAATGAGCAGTTCTTC
CDR3: CASGLRVNEQFF

size: few
length: 14
V: TRBV24-1
J: TRBJ2-1
D: .
DNA: TGTGCCACCAGTGATGTTCGGACACTAAATGAGCAGTTCTTC
CDR3: CATSDVRTLNEQFF

size: many
length: 12
V: TRBV20-1
J: TRBJ2-7
D: .
DNA: TGCAGTGGCACCCGGGGCTCGTACGAGCAGTACTTC
CDR3: CSGTRGSYEQYF

size: many
length: 19
V: TRBV20-1
J: TRBJ2-1
D: TRBD2
DNA: TGCAGTGCTGGACCGGGACTAGCGGGAGGTTTTAGCTCCTACAATGAGCAGTTCTTC
CDR3: CSAGPGLAGGFSSYNEQFF

size: .
length: 18
V: TRBV3-1
J: TRBJ2-6
D: TRBD2
DNA: TGTGCCAGCAGCCAGCAGAGCGGGGCCAGCTCTGGGGCCAACGTCCTGACTTTC
CDR3: CASSQQSGASSGANVLTF

size: many
length: 17
V: TRBV20-1
J: TRBJ2-1
D: TRBD2
DNA: TGCAGTGCTAGCACCACCATTCTAGCGGGAGTTAGCGATGAGCAGTTCTTC
CDR3: CSASTTILAGVSDEQFF

size: many
length: 13
V: TRBV20-1
J: TRBJ2-3
D: .
DNA: TGCAGTGCTAGCGGGGGCGGGAGAGATACGCAGTATTTT
CDR3: CSASGGGRDTQYF

size: many
length: 14
V: TRBV11-2
J: TRBJ1-1
D: .
DNA: TGTGCCAGCAGACCAATACAGGGAGTCACTGAAGCTTTCTTT
CDR3: CASRPIQGVTEAFF

size: .
length: 16
V: TRBV20-1
J: TRBJ2-3
D: .
DNA: TGCAGTGCTAGAGAAAAGGATAGCGGAGAGCGGGATACGCAGTATTTT
CDR3: CSAREKDSGERDTQYF

size: many
length: 14
V: TRBV28
J: TRBJ2-1
D: TRBD2
DNA: TGTGCCAGCAGCTTAGCGGGTGGAAGGAATGAGCAGTTCTTC
CDR3: CASSLAGGRNEQFF

size: many
length: 13
V: TRBV3-1
J: TRBJ2-1
D: .
DNA: TGTGCCAGCGGGAGCGGCCCTTACAATGAGCAGTTCTTC
CDR3: CASGSGPYNEQFF

size: many
length: 16
V: TRBV7-9
J: TRBJ2-1
D: TRBD2
DNA: TGTGCCAGCAGAACAACCGGGACTAGCACAAAGGGTGAGCAGTTCTTC
CDR3: CASRTTGTSTKGEQFF

size: .
length: 16
V: TRBV7-3
J: TRBJ2-3
D: .
DNA: TGTGCCAGCAGCTTAACCCCCTCAGGGGTCCCAGATACGCAGTATTTT
CDR3: CASSLTPSGVPDTQYF

size: many
length: 13
V: TRBV28
J: TRBJ2-7
D: .
DNA: TGTGCCATCAAAAGGGAGTTTTCCTACGAGCAGTACTTC
CDR3: CAIKREFSYEQYF

size: many
length: 16
V: TRBV7-2
J: TRBJ2-7
D: TRBD2
DNA: TGTGCCAGCAGCGCAACTAGCGGGAGACTAGGGAGCGAGCAGTACTTC
CDR3: CASSATSGRLGSEQYF

size: many
length: 13
V: TRBV20-1
J: TRBJ2-7
D: .
DNA: TGCAGTGCTAGAGATCCCCGGGTCAGGGAGCAGTACTTC
CDR3: CSARDPRVREQYF